Listed below are T cell receptor beta chains from one sample, sequenced in a study of T cells in Graves' hyperthyroidism and ophthalmopathy. TCRdb used MiXCR to reprocess the multiplex PCR reads, holding one entry per CDR3 protein. This table has 300,000 to 350,000 distinct CDR3 sequences, roughly 17% appearing once. Material: blood. The receptors derive from a man aged 30 to 45 with Graves' hyperthyroidism. CDR3s include the opening cysteine and the closing phenylalanine or tryptophan. Each record gives: clone size, D gene, J gene, V gene, CDR3 protein, CDR3 DNA. A D gene is named only where the DNA matches it firmly. Clone size, where shown, is once, few, many, or a class for clones that have expanded.

abundance: NA; d_gene: TRBD1; j_gene: TRBJ2-3; v_gene: TRBV5-1; CDR3aa: CASSQGQGITDTQYF; CDR3nt: TGCGCCAGCAGCCAGGGACAGGGGATTACAGATACGCAGTATTTT
abundance: many; d_gene: NA; j_gene: TRBJ1-5; v_gene: TRBV28; CDR3aa: CASDMRYNQPQHF; CDR3nt: TGTGCCAGCGACATGAGGTACAATCAGCCCCAGCATTTT
abundance: NA; d_gene: NA; j_gene: TRBJ2-6; v_gene: TRBV27; CDR3aa: CASISGLGANVLTF; CDR3nt: TGTGCCAGCATTTCAGGGTTAGGGGCCAACGTCCTGACTTTC
abundance: NA; d_gene: NA; j_gene: TRBJ1-1; v_gene: TRBV30; CDR3aa: CAWSVRGRTEAFF; CDR3nt: TGTGCCTGGAGTGTACGGGGGAGAACTGAAGCTTTCTTT
abundance: many; d_gene: NA; j_gene: TRBJ2-7; v_gene: TRBV5-8; CDR3aa: CASSREGGEQYF; CDR3nt: TGTGCCAGCAGCCGCGAGGGAGGCGAGCAGTACTTC
abundance: few; d_gene: TRBD2; j_gene: TRBJ2-1; v_gene: TRBV27; CDR3aa: CASSLGTRGWYNEQFF; CDR3nt: TGTGCCAGCAGTTTAGGGACTAGGGGTTGGTACAATGAGCAGTTCTTC
abundance: NA; d_gene: NA; j_gene: TRBJ2-7; v_gene: TRBV15; CDR3aa: CATSRDRPGSSYEQYF; CDR3nt: TGTGCCACCAGCAGAGATAGACCGGGGAGCTCCTACGAGCAGTACTTC
abundance: many; d_gene: NA; j_gene: TRBJ1-1; v_gene: TRBV27; CDR3aa: CASSLGHEAFF; CDR3nt: TGTGCCAGCAGTTTGGGACATGAAGCTTTCTTT
abundance: few; d_gene: TRBD2; j_gene: TRBJ2-1; v_gene: TRBV12-3/TRBV12-4; CDR3aa: CASSEGGRVNEQFF; CDR3nt: TGTGCCAGCAGTGAAGGCGGGAGGGTTAATGAGCAGTTCTTC
abundance: few; d_gene: TRBD1; j_gene: TRBJ1-4; v_gene: TRBV12-3/TRBV12-4; CDR3aa: CASSLSGGWEKLFF; CDR3nt: TGTGCCAGCAGTTTATCAGGGGGCTGGGAAAAACTGTTTTTT
abundance: many; d_gene: TRBD1; j_gene: TRBJ2-7; v_gene: TRBV11-2; CDR3aa: CASRLGTGWTYEQYF; CDR3nt: TGTGCCAGCAGGCTCGGGACAGGGTGGACCTACGAGCAGTACTTC
abundance: many; d_gene: NA; j_gene: TRBJ1-3; v_gene: TRBV3-1; CDR3aa: CASSESGGNTIYF; CDR3nt: TGTGCCAGCAGCGAAAGCGGGGGAAACACCATATATTTT
abundance: few; d_gene: NA; j_gene: TRBJ1-4; v_gene: TRBV5-6; CDR3aa: CASSARTALNEKLFF; CDR3nt: TGTGCCAGCAGCGCAAGGACAGCTTTAAATGAAAAACTGTTTTTT
abundance: few; d_gene: NA; j_gene: TRBJ2-7; v_gene: TRBV10-3; CDR3aa: CAISGFRVRNEQYF; CDR3nt: TGTGCCATCAGTGGGTTCAGGGTTCGGAACGAGCAGTACTTC
abundance: few; d_gene: TRBD1; j_gene: TRBJ2-7; v_gene: TRBV13; CDR3aa: CASSVGQGNTYEQYF; CDR3nt: TGCGCCAGCAGCGTGGGACAGGGGAATACCTACGAGCAGTACTTC
abundance: many; d_gene: NA; j_gene: TRBJ2-3; v_gene: TRBV27; CDR3aa: CASLSGGTTDTQYF; CDR3nt: TGTGCCAGCCTCTCAGGGGGGACCACAGATACGCAGTATTTT
abundance: NA; d_gene: TRBD1; j_gene: TRBJ2-1; v_gene: TRBV7-9; CDR3aa: CASSLEGGPHNEQFF; CDR3nt: TGTGCCAGCAGCTTAGAAGGGGGCCCTCACAATGAGCAGTTCTTC
abundance: NA; d_gene: TRBD1; j_gene: TRBJ2-3; v_gene: TRBV29-1; CDR3aa: CSVERFGDRGTDTQYF; CDR3nt: TGCAGCGTTGAAAGGTTCGGGGACAGGGGCACAGATACGCAGTATTTT
abundance: many; d_gene: TRBD2; j_gene: TRBJ2-7; v_gene: TRBV30; CDR3aa: CAWSSGSSYEQYF; CDR3nt: TGTGCCTGGAGTAGCGGGAGCTCCTACGAGCAGTACTTC
abundance: NA; d_gene: NA; j_gene: TRBJ1-1; v_gene: TRBV29-1; CDR3aa: CSAGGGMETEAFF; CDR3nt: TGCAGCGCCGGTGGGGGGATGGAGACTGAAGCTTTCTTT
abundance: many; d_gene: TRBD2; j_gene: TRBJ2-1; v_gene: TRBV24-1; CDR3aa: CATSDPGLAGDGGEQFF; CDR3nt: TGTGCCACCAGTGATCCCGGGCTAGCGGGAGACGGGGGTGAGCAGTTCTTC
abundance: many; d_gene: TRBD2; j_gene: TRBJ2-7; v_gene: TRBV20-1; CDR3aa: CSARAEASGSHEQYF; CDR3nt: TGCAGTGCTAGGGCCGAGGCTAGCGGGAGTCACGAGCAGTACTTC
abundance: NA; d_gene: TRBD2; j_gene: TRBJ2-2; v_gene: TRBV6-1; CDR3aa: CASEAGGATGELFF; CDR3nt: TGTGCCAGCGAAGCGGGGGGGGCTACCGGGGAGCTGTTTTTT
abundance: few; d_gene: NA; j_gene: TRBJ2-3; v_gene: TRBV19; CDR3aa: CASSITRTDTQYF; CDR3nt: TGTGCCAGTAGTATTACGAGGACAGATACGCAGTATTTT
abundance: NA; d_gene: NA; j_gene: TRBJ2-7; v_gene: TRBV30; CDR3aa: CAPQNRFYERYF; CDR3nt: TGTGCCCCGCAGAATAGGTTTTACGAGCGGTACTTC
abundance: few; d_gene: TRBD2; j_gene: TRBJ2-7; v_gene: TRBV19; CDR3aa: CASSRRLAIHEQYF; CDR3nt: TGTGCCAGTAGCCGTCGACTAGCCATCCACGAGCAGTACTTC
abundance: many; d_gene: NA; j_gene: TRBJ2-3; v_gene: TRBV20-1; CDR3aa: CSARDQGAASTDTQYF; CDR3nt: TGCAGTGCTAGAGATCAGGGAGCGGCTAGCACAGATACGCAGTATTTT
abundance: many; d_gene: NA; j_gene: TRBJ2-1; v_gene: TRBV14; CDR3aa: CASSQVVRQGTYNEQFF; CDR3nt: TGTGCCAGCAGCCAAGTCGTCAGGCAGGGCACCTACAATGAGCAGTTCTTC
abundance: NA; d_gene: NA; j_gene: TRBJ1-5; v_gene: TRBV12-3/TRBV12-4; CDR3aa: CASTPNGNQPQHF; CDR3nt: TGTGCCAGCACCCCGAACGGCAATCAGCCCCAGCATTTT
abundance: few; d_gene: TRBD2; j_gene: TRBJ2-1; v_gene: TRBV7-9; CDR3aa: CASSPKAGVRIYNEQFF; CDR3nt: TGTGCCAGCAGCCCGAAAGCGGGGGTTCGGATCTACAATGAGCAGTTCTTC
abundance: few; d_gene: TRBD2; j_gene: TRBJ2-7; v_gene: TRBV5-1; CDR3aa: CASSWTTSGYEQYF; CDR3nt: TGCGCCAGCAGCTGGACGACTAGCGGCTACGAGCAGTACTTC
abundance: many; d_gene: TRBD2; j_gene: TRBJ2-5; v_gene: TRBV7-9; CDR3aa: CASSSTPGLAAQETQYF; CDR3nt: TGTGCCAGCAGCTCCACCCCGGGACTAGCAGCACAAGAGACCCAGTACTTC
abundance: NA; d_gene: TRBD1; j_gene: TRBJ1-1; v_gene: TRBV14; CDR3aa: CASSQMTGGSEAFF; CDR3nt: TGTGCCAGCAGCCAAATGACAGGGGGATCTGAAGCTTTCTTT
abundance: many; d_gene: NA; j_gene: TRBJ2-3; v_gene: TRBV18; CDR3aa: CASSPLQDTQYF; CDR3nt: TGTGCCAGCTCACCCCTTCAAGATACGCAGTATTTT
abundance: NA; d_gene: NA; j_gene: TRBJ1-1; v_gene: TRBV28; CDR3aa: CASSLGSRAIAFF; CDR3nt: TGTGCCAGCAGTTTAGGGTCTCGGGCCATAGCTTTCTTT
abundance: few; d_gene: NA; j_gene: TRBJ1-4; v_gene: TRBV27; CDR3aa: CASSLSEGVREKLFF; CDR3nt: TGTGCCAGCAGTTTATCGGAGGGAGTGAGGGAAAAACTGTTTTTT
abundance: few; d_gene: TRBD2; j_gene: TRBJ2-5; v_gene: TRBV2; CDR3aa: CASGRLAGTGTQYF; CDR3nt: TGTGCCAGCGGCCGACTAGCGGGAACGGGGACCCAGTACTTC
abundance: few; d_gene: TRBD1; j_gene: TRBJ2-7; v_gene: TRBV10-3; CDR3aa: CAISGRTGARDGEQYF; CDR3nt: TGTGCCATCAGCGGGAGGACAGGGGCCAGGGATGGGGAGCAGTACTTC
abundance: many; d_gene: NA; j_gene: TRBJ2-1; v_gene: TRBV3-1; CDR3aa: CASSQANPPHEQFF; CDR3nt: TGTGCCAGCAGCCAAGCTAACCCCCCCCATGAGCAGTTCTTC
abundance: NA; d_gene: NA; j_gene: TRBJ2-1; v_gene: TRBV5-1; CDR3aa: CASTPTGNPGNEQFF; CDR3nt: TGCGCCAGCACCCCCACCGGGAATCCGGGTAATGAGCAGTTCTTC
abundance: many; d_gene: TRBD1; j_gene: TRBJ1-1; v_gene: TRBV24-1; CDR3aa: CATSRQGATEAFF; CDR3nt: TGTGCCACCAGTCGACAGGGGGCAACTGAAGCTTTCTTT
abundance: many; d_gene: NA; j_gene: TRBJ1-6; v_gene: TRBV3-1; CDR3aa: CASSLWTAYNSPLHF; CDR3nt: TGTGCCAGCAGCCTCTGGACAGCTTATAATTCACCCCTCCACTTT